Sequencing of this T cell receptor (beta chain) was carried out in a study of memory CD4+ T cells and cytomegalovirus serostatus. Across the whole study: Of the healthy Belgian adults, 9 or 10 were CMV seropositive and 24 seronegative. Study findings and constraints: Suggested: most of the CMV-linked TCR signature lies in CD4+ memory cells.

The sort gate was single viable CD3+CD4+CD8-CD45RO+ cells for memory CD4+ T cells. TCRdb's table, derived via immunoSEQ multiplex PCR, lists solely in-frame clones and lacks some. The table has about 52,000 clones, more than 70% seen once; the top ten hold 2%. About this clone itself: Its specificity is unknown.

V was trimmed by 7 bases and J by 4 bases, leaving 10 bases between them. Per the germline V gene, CDR1 is MDHEN and CDR2 is SYDVKM. The CDR3 has 12 amino acids. This receptor was obtained from an adult in good health and CMV-seropositive. The rearrangement links TRBV28 to TRBJ1-2; D gene ambiguous. The sequenced sample was memory CD4+ T cells from blood. Here the CDR3 DNA reads TGTGCCAGCACCCAAAGGTCCTATGGCTACACCTTC. It specifies CASTQRSYGYTF.